This paragraph covers one T cell receptor (beta chain) sequence. Its antigen is undetermined. This specimen belongs to a study of CD4 T cells in relation to SARS-CoV-2 and coronaviruses. For the study at large: Of the patients, under 10 were male, a few female, two Hispanic.

V lost 5 bases and J 0 bases, leaving 18 bases between the germline ends. Germline loops: CDR1 LNHDA, CDR2 SQIVND (reference sequence). This CDR3 is 17 amino acids long. Survey-level TCR-beta sequencing used DNA from CEF-cultured naive and memory CD4+ T cells. Only in-frame clones appear in the TCRdb table, and some are missing; sequencing was by immunoSEQ multiplex PCR. The sample holds around 34,000 clones; around four fifths are singletons and the top ten take 20%. The study, taken as a whole, reports: According to naive versus memory sequencing, detected responses are memory recall, not newly primed.

J is TRBJ2-3 and V is TRBV19, with D tentatively TRBD2 (6 bases). The sequence was obtained from an adult with COVID-19. Sample: memory CD4+ T cells from PBMCs, cultured in vitro. The CDR3 spells CASSVLNRDFSTDTQYF. The CDR3 bases are TGTGCCAGTAGTGTCCTAAACCGGGACTTCAGCACAGATACGCAGTATTTT.